This T cell receptor beta chain comes out of a study of CD4 T cells in relation to SARS-CoV-2 and coronaviruses. CD4 enrichment then naive enrichment separated naive from memory CD4+ cells. Germline V gene sequence: CDR1 LNHDA, CDR2 SQIVND (reference sequence). The germline V and J ends were trimmed by 4 bases and 5 bases, with 11 bases remaining between them. The CDR3 has 13 amino acids. Method: immunoSEQ multiplex PCR; TCRdb's copy keeps in-frame clones and lacks some. The data show about 56,000 clones, roughly nine tenths seen once. This clone was seen only a few times. The gene calls are TRBV19 and TRBJ2-5; weak D call: TRBD1 (6 bases). The receptor was derived from an adult with COVID-19. Sequenced sample: naive CD4+ T cells from PBMCs. Documented subset: naive CD4+ T cells isolated by negative enrichment. The CDR3 coding sequence is TGTGCCAGTAGTACTTCAGACAGGGAGACCCAGTACTTC. It encodes CASSTSDRETQYF.